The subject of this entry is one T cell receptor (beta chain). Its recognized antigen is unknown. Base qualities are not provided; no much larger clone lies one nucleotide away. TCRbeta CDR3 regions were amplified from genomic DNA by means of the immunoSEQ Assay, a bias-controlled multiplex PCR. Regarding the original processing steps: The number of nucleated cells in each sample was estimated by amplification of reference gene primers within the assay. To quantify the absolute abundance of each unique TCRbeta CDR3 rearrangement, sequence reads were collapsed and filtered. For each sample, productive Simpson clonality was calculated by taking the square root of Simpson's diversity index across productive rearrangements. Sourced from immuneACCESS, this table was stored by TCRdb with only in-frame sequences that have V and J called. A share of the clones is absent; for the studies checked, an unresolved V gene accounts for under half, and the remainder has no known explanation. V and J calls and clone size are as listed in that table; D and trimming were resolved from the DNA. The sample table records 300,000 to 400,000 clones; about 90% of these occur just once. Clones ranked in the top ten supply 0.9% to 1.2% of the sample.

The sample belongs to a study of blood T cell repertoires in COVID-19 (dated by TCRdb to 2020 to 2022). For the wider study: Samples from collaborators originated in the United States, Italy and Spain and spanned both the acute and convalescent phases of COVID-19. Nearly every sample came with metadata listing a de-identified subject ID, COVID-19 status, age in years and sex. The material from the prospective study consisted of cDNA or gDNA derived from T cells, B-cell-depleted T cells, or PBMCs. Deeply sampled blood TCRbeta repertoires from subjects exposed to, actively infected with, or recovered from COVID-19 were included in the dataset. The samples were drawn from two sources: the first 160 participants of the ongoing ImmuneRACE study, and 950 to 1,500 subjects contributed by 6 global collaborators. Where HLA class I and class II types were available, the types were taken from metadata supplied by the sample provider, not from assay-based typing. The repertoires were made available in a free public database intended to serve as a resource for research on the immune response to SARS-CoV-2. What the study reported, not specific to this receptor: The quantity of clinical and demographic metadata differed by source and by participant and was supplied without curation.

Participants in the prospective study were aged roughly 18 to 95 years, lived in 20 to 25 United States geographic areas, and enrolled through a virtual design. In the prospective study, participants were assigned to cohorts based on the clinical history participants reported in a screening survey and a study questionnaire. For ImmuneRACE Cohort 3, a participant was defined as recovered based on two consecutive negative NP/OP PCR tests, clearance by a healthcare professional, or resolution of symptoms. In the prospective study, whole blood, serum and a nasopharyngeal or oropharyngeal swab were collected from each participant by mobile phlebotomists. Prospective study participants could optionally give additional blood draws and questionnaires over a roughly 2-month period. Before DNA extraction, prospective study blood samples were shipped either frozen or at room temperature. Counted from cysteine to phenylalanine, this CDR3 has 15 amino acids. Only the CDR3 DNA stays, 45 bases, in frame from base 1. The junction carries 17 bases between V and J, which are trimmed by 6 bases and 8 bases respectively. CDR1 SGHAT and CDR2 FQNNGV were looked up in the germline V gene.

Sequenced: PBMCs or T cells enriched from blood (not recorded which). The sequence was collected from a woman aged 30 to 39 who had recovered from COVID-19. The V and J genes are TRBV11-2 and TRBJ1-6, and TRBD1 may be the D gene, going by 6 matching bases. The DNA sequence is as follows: TGTGCCAGCAGAAAACCGGGACAAAGGGATTCACCCCTCCACTTT. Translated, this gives CASRKPGQRDSPLHF.